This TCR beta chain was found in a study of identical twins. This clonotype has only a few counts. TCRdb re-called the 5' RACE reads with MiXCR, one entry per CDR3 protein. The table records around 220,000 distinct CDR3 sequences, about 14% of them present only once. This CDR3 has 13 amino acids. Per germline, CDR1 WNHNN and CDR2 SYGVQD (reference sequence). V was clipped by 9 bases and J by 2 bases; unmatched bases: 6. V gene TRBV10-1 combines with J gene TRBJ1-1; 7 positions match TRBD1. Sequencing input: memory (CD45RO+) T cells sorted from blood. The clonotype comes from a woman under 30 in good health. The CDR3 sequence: CASRTGVNTEAFF. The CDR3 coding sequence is TGCGCCAGTCGAACAGGGGTAAACACTGAAGCTTTCTTT.